Listed below are T cell receptor beta chains from one sample, sequenced in a study of T cells after yellow fever vaccination. TCRdb processed the 5' RACE reads anew with MiXCR; each CDR3 protein has one entry. The table has hundreds of thousands of distinct CDR3 sequences, around 4.9% seen once; the top ten hold less than 3.5%. The specimen was CD4+ T cells sorted from PBMCs, collected on the day of the yellow fever booster vaccination. Receptors originate from a man between 18 and 29 years old who received the YFV17D yellow fever vaccine. Both conserved end residues are part of each CDR3. D genes are given only for firm matches. For some rows the clone size is stated as once, few or many, or as a class when expanded; others skip it.

j_gene	d_gene	abundance	v_gene	CDR3nt	CDR3aa
TRBJ2-5	.	.	TRBV5-1	TGCGCCAGCAGTGTACAGATACAAGAGACCCAGTACTTC	CASSVQIQETQYF
TRBJ1-6	.	few	TRBV5-1	TGCGCCAGCAGCTTGGGGCCGATCTATAATTCACCCCTCCACTTT	CASSLGPIYNSPLHF
TRBJ2-1	TRBD2	many	TRBV6-2/TRBV6-3	TGTGCCAGCAGATCCGGGACTAGCTCCTACAATGAGCAGTTCTTC	CASRSGTSSYNEQFF
TRBJ1-5	.	few	TRBV20-1	TGCAGTGCTATCCAGGGAGGGCGGCAGCCCCAGCATTTT	CSAIQGGRQPQHF
TRBJ2-3	.	.	TRBV20-1	TGCAGTGCTAGTGGTCTTCTCGGAGATACGCAGTATTTT	CSASGLLGDTQYF
TRBJ1-1	.	.	TRBV7-2	TGTGCCAGCAGCTCCCAACTAGGCACTGAAGCTTTCTTT	CASSSQLGTEAFF
TRBJ2-3	.	many	TRBV29-1	TGCAGCGTGGCGGCCCGGAGGGCAGATACGCAGTATTTT	CSVAARRADTQYF
TRBJ1-1	.	.	TRBV5-1	TGCGCCAGCAGCTTTAGCCGCGGGGCGAACACTGAAGCTTTCTTT	CASSFSRGANTEAFF
TRBJ2-7	.	.	TRBV20-1	TGCAGGGAGAGGAGTGACACGGACTACGAGCAGTACTTC	CRERSDTDYEQYF
TRBJ1-2	.	few	TRBV12-3/TRBV12-4	TGTGCCAGCAGTGGGGATTTTGACAATGGCTACACCTTC	CASSGDFDNGYTF
TRBJ2-5	TRBD2	many	TRBV6-2/TRBV6-3	TGTGCCACCCGACTAGCGGGGGACGAGACCCAGTACTTC	CATRLAGDETQYF
TRBJ2-7	TRBD2	.	TRBV12-3/TRBV12-4	TGTGCCAGCAGTTTGAACGGGGGGGGGAACGAGCAGTACTTC	CASSLNGGGNEQYF
TRBJ2-7	.	.	TRBV20-1	TGCAGTGCTAGCCAGGGGATGGCCTACGAGCAGTACTTC	CSASQGMAYEQYF
TRBJ2-5	.	few	TRBV19	TGTGCCAGTAGTATCCAGGAGAGAGAGACCCAGTACTTC	CASSIQERETQYF
TRBJ2-4	.	many	TRBV30	TGTGCCTGGAGTAGCCAGGGGGGCATTCAGTACTTC	CAWSSQGGIQYF
TRBJ1-2	.	.	TRBV6-1	TGTGCCAGCAGTGAACCCCTTGACGGGGGCTATGGCTACACCTTC	CASSEPLDGGYGYTF
TRBJ1-2	.	many	TRBV18	TGTGCCAGCTCACCCGGGCAGCCCTATGGCTACACCTTC	CASSPGQPYGYTF
TRBJ2-3	.	.	TRBV7-2	TGTGCCAGCAGCTTGACCAGGGTTGAAGACACGCAGTATTTT	CASSLTRVEDTQYF
TRBJ2-5	.	few	TRBV3-1	TGTGCCAGCAGCCAGGCGGGGGCTTGGGAGACCCAGTACTTC	CASSQAGAWETQYF
TRBJ1-1	.	.	TRBV18	TGTGCCAGCTCACCAGGGAGGCTCACTGAAGCTTTCTTT	CASSPGRLTEAFF
TRBJ2-3	TRBD1	.	TRBV4-1	TGCGCCAGCAGCCCGGGAACCGGGACAGGTACTACAGATACGCAGTATTTT	CASSPGTGTGTTDTQYF
TRBJ1-1	.	many	TRBV3-1	TGTGCCAGCAGCCAATGGGTCCCCGCGGGGACTGAAGCTTTCTTT	CASSQWVPAGTEAFF
TRBJ2-1	TRBD2	.	TRBV6-2/TRBV6-3	TGTGCCAGCAGCAGAGCGGGGGCGGGTTACAATGAGCAGTTCTTC	CASSRAGAGYNEQFF
TRBJ2-3	.	.	TRBV7-9	TGTGCCAGCAGCTCAAGGGGTTCGGGGGCGGTAGATACGCAGTATTTT	CASSSRGSGAVDTQYF
TRBJ1-6	TRBD1	.	TRBV6-5	TGTGCCAGCAGAAGACAGGGGGCAGGTAATTCACCCCTCCACTTT	CASRRQGAGNSPLHF
TRBJ2-5	TRBD1	.	TRBV28	TGTGCCAGCAGTCCCAGGACAGGGATCGTTCCACAAGAGACCCAGTACTTC	CASSPRTGIVPQETQYF
TRBJ1-5	.	.	TRBV6-1	TGTGCCAGCAGTGAAAGCAGGTATAGCAATCAGCCCCAGCATTTT	CASSESRYSNQPQHF
TRBJ2-2	.	few	TRBV7-2	TGTGCCAGCAGAATGAACACCGGGGAGCTGTTTTTT	CASRMNTGELFF
TRBJ2-1	.	few	TRBV4-3	TGCGCCAGCAGCCAGGGACTTGTTGAGCAGTTCTTC	CASSQGLVEQFF
TRBJ2-3	TRBD2	.	TRBV29-1	TGCAGCGCCTTCGACGGGGGGGGCACAGATACGCAGTATTTT	CSAFDGGGTDTQYF
TRBJ1-6	TRBD1	.	TRBV20-1	TGCAGTGCTAGCAAGGGGGCGTCCTATAATTCACCCCTCCACTTT	CSASKGASYNSPLHF
TRBJ2-2	.	.	TRBV7-2	TGTGCCAGCAGCTTTTTAGGCCAGAACACCGGGGAGCTGTTTTTT	CASSFLGQNTGELFF